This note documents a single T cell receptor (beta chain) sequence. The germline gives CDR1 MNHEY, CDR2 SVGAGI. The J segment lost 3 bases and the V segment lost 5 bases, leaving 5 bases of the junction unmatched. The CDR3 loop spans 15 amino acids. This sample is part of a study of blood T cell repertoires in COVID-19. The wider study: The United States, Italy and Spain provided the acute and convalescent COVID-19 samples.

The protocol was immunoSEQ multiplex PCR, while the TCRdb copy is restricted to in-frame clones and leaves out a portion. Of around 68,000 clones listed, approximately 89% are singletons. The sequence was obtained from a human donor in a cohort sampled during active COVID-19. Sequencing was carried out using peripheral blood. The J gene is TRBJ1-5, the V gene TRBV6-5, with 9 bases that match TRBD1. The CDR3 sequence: CASSKTGGLNQPQHF. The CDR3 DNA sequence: TGTGCCAGCAGTAAGACAGGGGGGCTCAATCAGCCCCAGCATTTT.